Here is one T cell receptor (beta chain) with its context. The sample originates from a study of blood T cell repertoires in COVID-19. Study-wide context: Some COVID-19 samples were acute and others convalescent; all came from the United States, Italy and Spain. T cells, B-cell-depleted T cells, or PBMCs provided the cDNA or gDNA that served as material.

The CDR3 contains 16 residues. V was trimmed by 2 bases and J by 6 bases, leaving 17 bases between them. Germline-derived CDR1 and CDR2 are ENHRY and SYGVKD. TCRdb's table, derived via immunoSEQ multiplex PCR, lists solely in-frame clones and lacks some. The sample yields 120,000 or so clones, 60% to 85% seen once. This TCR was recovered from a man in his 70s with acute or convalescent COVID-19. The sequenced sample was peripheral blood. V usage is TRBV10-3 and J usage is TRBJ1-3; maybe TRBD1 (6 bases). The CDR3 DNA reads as TGTGCCATCAGTGAGACGCCGGGACATAATCTAAACACCATATATTTT. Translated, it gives CAISETPGHNLNTIYF.